This entry lists 24 T cell receptor beta chains sequenced from one sample in a study of blood T cell repertoires in COVID-19. Assay used: immunoSEQ multiplex PCR; TCRdb lists only in-frame clones, some missing. The table lists hundreds of thousands of clones, roughly nine tenths of them singletons. Input material: PBMCs or T cells enriched from blood (not recorded which). All receptors derive from a man between 60 and 75 years old who had recovered from COVID-19.

V gene TRBV3-1 (or the pseudogene TRBV3-2) combines with J gene TRBJ1-2; D ambiguous. Germline V CDR1 and CDR2: LGHDT, YNNKEL (reference sequence). The CDR3 spans 14 residues. Trimming took 0 bases from V and 6 from J, leaving 11 bases between them. The CDR3 bases are TGTGCCAGCAGCCAAGATAATTGGGCCGATGGCTACACCTTC. Its protein is CASSQDNWADGYTF.

The chain is built from TRBV7-2 and TRBJ2-2; D possibly corresponds to TRBD1 (7 bases). This CDR3 contains 14 residues. Germline loops: CDR1 SGHTA, CDR2 FQGNSA. The germline V and J ends were trimmed by 0 bases and 7 bases, with 9 bases remaining between them. CDR3 DNA: TGTGCCAGCAGCTTAGCCAGGGGGGTCGGGGAGCTGTTTTTT. This translates into CASSLARGVGELFF. Full variable domain (rest looked up from reference TRBV7-2 and TRBJ2-2): GAGVSQSPSNKVTEKGKDVELRCDPISGHTALYWYRQSLGQGLEFLIYFQGNSAPDKSGLPSDRFSAERTGGSVSTLTIQRTQQEDSAVYLCASSLARGVGELFFGEGSRLTVL.

This chain uses TRBV27 with TRBJ1-2; maybe TRBD1 (6 bases). The CDR3 length is 15 residues. Deletions cut 2 bases from V and 2 bases from J, with 12 bases between. Germline V gives CDR1 MNHEY, CDR2 SMNVEV (reference sequence). The CDR3 is CASSLTPTGNYGYTF. In DNA, the CDR3 is TGTGCCAGCAGTTTAACGCCGACAGGCAACTATGGCTACACCTTC.

The chain joins TRBV30 to TRBJ1-1; 7 nucleotides agree with TRBD1. V was clipped by 0 bases and J by 4 bases; unmatched bases: 2. Germline values: CDR1 GTSNPN, CDR2 SVGIG (reference sequence). This CDR3 region has 13 residues. The CDR3 region is CAWSVDRVTEAFF. For the CDR3, the DNA is TGTGCCTGGAGTGTAGACAGGGTCACTGAAGCTTTCTTT.

The chain carries TRBV4-1 and TRBJ1-2; 7 bases fit TRBD1. Losses at the gene ends were 4 bases for V and 1 base for J; bases not matched to a gene: 9. Germline lookup yields CDR1 MGHRA and CDR2 YSYEKL. The CDR3 has 16 residues. The CDR3 sequence is CASSPTGQVVNYGYTF. The CDR3 bases are TGCGCCAGCAGCCCCACAGGACAGGTGGTTAACTATGGCTACACCTTC.

J is TRBJ1-1 and V is TRBV30; 8 nucleotides line up with TRBD1. Trimming removed 8 bases from V and 1 base from J; junction bases left unmatched: 12. In germline, CDR1 is GTSNPN, CDR2 SVGIG (reference sequence). This CDR3 is 15 amino acids long. The CDR3: CAQDTFDRGNTEAFF. CDR3 bases: TGTGCCCAGGATACATTCGACAGGGGGAACACTGAAGCTTTCTTT.

CDR3 in amino acids: CASSLAGAKSGYTF. In DNA form, the CDR3 reads TGTGCCAGCAGCTTAGCTGGTGCTAAAAGTGGCTACACCTTC. The J gene is TRBJ1-2, the V gene TRBV7-6, with no clear D. Trimming took 0 bases from V and 7 from J, leaving 12 bases between them. The CDR3 has 14 residues. CDR1 is SGHVS and CDR2 is FNYEAQ in the germline V gene.

This chain connects TRBV9 to TRBJ1-5; no clear D gene. Trimming pared 0 bases from V and 7 bases from J, leaving 8 bases between. The germline V gene has CDR1 SGDLS and CDR2 YYNGEE. This CDR3 comprises 13 residues. The CDR3 sequence is CASSVGVKQPQHF. The DNA of the CDR3 is TGTGCCAGCAGCGTAGGTGTCAAACAGCCCCAGCATTTT.

The chain couples TRBV19 to TRBJ2-2; the D is unclear. V was shortened by 1 base and J by 5 bases, with 11 bases between the two germline ends. The germline CDR1 and CDR2 sequences are LNHDA and SQIVND (reference sequence). CDR3 length: 15 residues. The CDR3: CASSIGPGRTGELFF. The CDR3 coding sequence is TGTGCCAGTAGTATAGGGCCAGGTAGGACCGGGGAGCTGTTTTTT.

In this sample, this clone turned up once. The chain recombines TRBV9 with TRBJ2-7; D is possibly TRBD2 (6 bases). Trimming stripped 3 bases from V and 0 bases from J, with 10 bases between. Germline CDR1 reads SGDLS; CDR2 reads YYNGEE. The CDR3 spans 14 residues. CDR3 DNA sequence: TGTGCCAGCAGCGCCCCGGGGGTCTCCTACGAGCAGTACTTC. It codes for CASSAPGVSYEQYF.

Note on this clone: The junction differs from germline at one of its ends, possibly a read error. The rearrangement links TRBV10-3 to TRBJ1-2; D unresolved. Germline V gene sequence: CDR1 ENHRY, CDR2 SYGVKD. There are 12 residues in the CDR3. The CDR3 DNA follows: TGTGCCATCACTCATACTAACGATGGCTACACCTTC. Its translation: CAITHTNDGYTF.

This clone has just one count. The chain recombines TRBV20-1 with TRBJ1-5; no definite D call. Between the trimmed V and J ends, which lost 3 bases and 1 base, there was a span of 13 bases. CDR3 size: 15 residues. Germline lookup yields CDR1 DFQATT and CDR2 SNEGSKA (reference sequence). Here the CDR3 reads CSASLSGLSNQPQHF. The CDR3 DNA reads TGCAGTGCTAGTTTGTCGGGGTTGAGCAATCAGCCCCAGCATTTT.

The CDR3 DNA is TGTGCCAGCAGGAACAGGGGCTCGTTAAACACCATATATTTT. Protein product: CASRNRGSLNTIYF. The genes are TRBV2 and TRBJ1-3; 7 nucleotides line up with TRBD1. The V segment lost 6 bases and the J segment 6 bases; nucleotides outside the gene matches: 8. Germline V gives CDR1 SNHLY, CDR2 FYNNEI. The length of the CDR3 is 14 residues.

The rearrangement uses TRBV7-9 and TRBJ2-2; 8 nucleotides agree with TRBD1. The CDR3 runs to 14 residues. Germline V gene sequence: CDR1 SEHNR, CDR2 FQNEAQ (reference sequence). Unmatched junction bases numbered 0, after V lost 5 bases and J lost 1 base. As DNA, the CDR3 is TGTGCCAGCAGCGGGACAGGGAACACCGGGGAGCTGTTTTTT. Its translation is CASSGTGNTGELFF.

The rearrangement links TRBV7-9 to TRBJ2-7; perhaps TRBD1 as D (5 bases). V was pared by 5 bases and J by 2 bases, with 13 bases between. CDR3 length: 14 residues. Germline-derived CDR1 and CDR2 are SEHNR and FQNEAQ (reference sequence). As DNA, the CDR3 is TGTGCCAGCAGCAATAGGGGCCTCACCTACGAGCAGTACTTC. Protein product: CASSNRGLTYEQYF.

This chain uses TRBV27 with TRBJ2-2; 7 nucleotides align to TRBD2. There are 15 residues in the CDR3. V lost 3 bases to trimming and J lost 5 bases; unmatched junction nucleotides: 6. The germline V gene encodes CDR1 MNHEY and CDR2 SMNVEV (reference sequence). The CDR3 loop reads CASSLWTSGTGELFF. DNA for the CDR3: TGTGCCAGCAGTTTGTGGACTAGTGGGACCGGGGAGCTGTTTTTT.

This sequence joins TRBV5-1 and TRBJ2-7, with D uncertain. The CDR3 loop spans 16 amino acids. CDR1 SGHRS and CDR2 YFSETQ come from the germline V gene. V was shortened by 0 bases and J by 3 bases, with 16 bases between the two germline ends. The CDR3 here is CASSLASPQAYYEQYF. CDR3 sequence (DNA): TGCGCCAGCAGCTTGGCCTCCCCGCAGGCGTACTACGAGCAGTACTTC.

V usage is TRBV10-3 and J usage is TRBJ1-1; TRBD1 matches at 7 bases. The length of the CDR3 is 18 residues. J gave up 5 bases and V 4 bases, and 19 bases lay outside the gene matches. Germline V CDR1 and CDR2: ENHRY, SYGVKD. The CDR3 DNA reads TGTGCCATCAGTGGACACAGGGGCGGGAACGGGAGAGAAACTGAAGCTTTCTTT. It encodes CAISGHRGGNGRETEAFF.

This rearrangement joins TRBV18 to TRBJ1-1, with D possibly being TRBD1 (5 bases). There are 17 residues in the CDR3. Germline V gene data show CDR1 as KGHSH and CDR2 as LQKENI. Trimming removed 3 bases from V and 0 bases from J, with 17 bases in between. Here the CDR3 reads CASSPTGNPRMNTEAFF. CDR3 DNA sequence: TGTGCCAGCTCACCCACAGGAAATCCGAGGATGAACACTGAAGCTTTCTTT. The variable domain in full, with the rest retrieved from reference TRBV18 and TRBJ1-1, is NAGVMQNPRHLVRRRGQEARLRCSPMKGHSHVYWYRQLPEEGLKFMVYLQKENIIDESGMPKERFSAEFPKEGPSILRIQQVVRGDSAAYFCASSPTGNPRMNTEAFFGQGTRLTVV.

The chain uses TRBV7-3 and TRBJ2-1; TRBD1 might be the D (6 bases). CDR1 and CDR2 (germline): SGHTA, FQGTGA. The CDR3 contains 15 residues. Trimming removed 5 bases at V and 3 bases at J, with 14 bases between. As DNA, the CDR3 is TGTGCCAGCAGCCCAGGGGTGGGAAACTACAATGAGCAGTTCTTC. This encodes CASSPGVGNYNEQFF. The whole variable domain, remainder taken from reference TRBV7-3 and TRBJ2-1, is GAGVSQTPSNKVTEKGKYVELRCDPISGHTALYWYRQSLGQGPEFLIYFQGTGAADDSGLPNDRFFAVRPEGSVSTLKIQRTERGDSAVYLCASSPGVGNYNEQFFGPGTRLTVL.

V gene TRBV6-2 or TRBV6-3 combines with J gene TRBJ2-7; D ambiguous. The germline gives CDR1 MNHEY, CDR2 SVGEGT. This CDR3 has 12 residues. V lost 6 bases to trimming and J lost 4 bases, with 10 bases between them. The CDR3 region has the DNA TGTGCCAGCAGCCGGGCCTTGTACGAGCAGTACTTC. It specifies CASSRALYEQYF.

Comment on this clone: The sample has other DNA sequences that encode this CDR3 too. This sequence joins TRBV11-2 and TRBJ2-2, with D perhaps matching TRBD2 (5 bases). This CDR3 comprises 12 residues. Germline-derived CDR1 and CDR2 are SGHAT and FQNNGV. Trimming took off 5 bases at V and 5 bases at J, with 6 bases between the two ends. The CDR3 coding sequence is TGTGCCAGCAGCCCGGGGACCGGGGAGCTGTTTTTT. Protein sequence: CASSPGTGELFF.

The gene calls are TRBV7-8 and TRBJ2-2, with 10 bases fitting TRBD2. The germline gives CDR1 SGHVS, CDR2 FQNEAQ. This CDR3 comprises 15 residues. The V and J ends lost 5 bases and 7 bases, in that order; junction bases with no gene match: 7. Written as DNA, the CDR3 is TGTGCCAGCAGCCCAACTAGCGGGGTCAACGGGGAGCTGTTTTTT. Amino acids: CASSPTSGVNGELFF.

The rearrangement links TRBV9 to TRBJ1-3; 8 nucleotides align to TRBD1. Trimming took 3 bases from V and 8 from J; bases not matched to a gene: 13. The germline gives CDR1 SGDLS, CDR2 YYNGEE. The CDR3 covers 16 residues. This CDR3 reads CASSARTGPGGDTIYF. As DNA, the CDR3 is TGTGCCAGCAGCGCGCGGACAGGGCCTGGCGGGGACACCATATATTTT.